A single sample gave rise to the 8 T cell receptor beta chains below, sequenced in a study of regulatory T cells in long-lasting Graves disease. The TCR beta library used iRepertoire HTBI primers with Arm-PCR amplification of CDR3. TCRdb recomputed calls from the multiplex PCR reads with MiXCR, one row per CDR3 protein. The top ten hold roughly 18% of the sample, which has about 460,000 distinct CDR3 sequences, around 13% seen once. Indicated time point: newly diagnosed GD, antithyroid drugs for less than 3 months. Construction of the TCR library relied on RNA isolated from PBMCs. The same data also contributed to another study, on T cells in Graves' hyperthyroidism and ophthalmopathy.

The specimen was peripheral blood mononuclear cells (PBMCs), collected at new diagnosis, from a patient treated with antithyroid drugs. These TCRs come from a woman in her forties or fifties with Graves disease.

This clonotype was counted ten times or more. The chain couples TRBV27 to TRBJ2-1; D assignment may be TRBD1 or TRBD2 (5 bases each). The V gene's germline CDR1 is MNHEY and CDR2 SMNVEV (reference sequence). The length of the CDR3 is 13 residues. Trimming left V 2 bases short and J 10 bases short, with 12 bases between. As DNA, the CDR3 is TGTGCCAGCAGTTTAGAGGGGTACAGCGAGCAGTTCTTC. It codes for CASSLEGYSEQFF.

The chain employs TRBV7-3 and TRBJ1-3, with D possibly being TRBD1 (6 bases). The V gene lost 1 base and the J gene lost 2 bases, with 9 bases spanning the gap. The CDR3 loop spans 15 amino acids. Germline lookup yields CDR1 SGHTA and CDR2 FQGTGA. The CDR3 DNA reads as TGTGCCAGCAGCTTAAACTCAGGGGCTGGAAACACCATATATTTT. It specifies CASSLNSGAGNTIYF.

This clonotype was seen ten or more times. This rearrangement joins TRBV30 to TRBJ2-7, with a tentative D call TRBD2 (6 bases). The CDR3 runs to 14 residues. V was cut by 5 bases and J by 4 bases, with 18 bases left in between. Germline CDR1 GTSNPN, CDR2 SVGIG (reference sequence). Here the CDR3 DNA reads TGTGCCTGGTCGAGGGCAGGGAGGAAGTACGAGCAGTACTTC. Translation gives CAWSRAGRKYEQYF.

This clonotype was recorded many times. CDR3 nucleotide sequence: TGTGCCAGCAGGAAACCGGGACAGGGTGGCAAAAACATTCAGTACTTC. This translates into CASRKPGQGGKNIQYF. The chain employs TRBV6-2 or TRBV6-3 and TRBJ2-4; 9 positions match TRBD1. The germline CDR1 and CDR2 sequences are MNHEY and SVGEGT. This CDR3 has 16 residues. V dropped 6 bases and J dropped 3; count of bases not matched to a gene: 9.

CDR3 sequence: CASSSGGTGGGEKLFF. The CDR3 nucleotides are TGTGCCAGCAGTTCCGGCGGGACAGGGGGGGGGGAAAAACTGTTTTTT. V is TRBV6-9 and J is TRBJ1-4, with TRBD1 matching over 11 bases. With 4 bases clipped from V and 8 bases from J, the junction kept 9 bases outside the gene matches. Germline CDR1 is MNHGY and CDR2 is SVAAGI. This CDR3 contains 16 residues.

This clonotype was seen a handful of times. This rearrangement joins TRBV27 to TRBJ2-7; D uncertain. Germline lookup yields CDR1 MNHEY and CDR2 SMNVEV (reference sequence). The CDR3 consists of 15 residues. V was pared by 3 bases and J by 0 bases, with 12 bases between. DNA for the CDR3: TGTGCCAGCAGTTTTAACGCTGGGAACTCCTACGAGCAGTACTTC. Residues: CASSFNAGNSYEQYF.

This clonotype was seen many times. This sequence joins TRBV9 and TRBJ2-2, with 7 positions matching TRBD2. Germline trimming cut 7 bases from V and 2 bases from J; bases unmatched to any gene: 8. Per the germline V gene, CDR1 is SGDLS and CDR2 is YYNGEE. This CDR3 is 15 amino acids long. In DNA form, the CDR3 reads TGTGCCAGCGAAGCAACTAGCGCTAACACCGGGGAGCTGTTTTTT. Encoded protein: CASEATSANTGELFF.

This clonotype was observed at least ten times. The rearrangement links TRBV28 to TRBJ2-3; D may be TRBD1 or TRBD2 (5 bases each). The ends were cut back, 10 bases at V and 6 bases at J, with 17 bases in the middle. The V gene's germline CDR1 is MDHEN and CDR2 SYDVKM. The CDR3 loop spans 13 amino acids. Written as DNA, the CDR3 is TGTGCCACTACAGGACTTGTCACGGATACGCAGTATTTT. Translation gives CATTGLVTDTQYF.